Here is one T cell receptor (beta chain) with its context. These data are taken from a study of blood T cell repertoires in COVID-19. Across the whole study: The analysed material was cDNA or gDNA that came from T cells, B-cell-depleted T cells, or PBMCs.

CDR1 SGDLS and CDR2 YYNGEE come from the germline V gene. Trimming shortened V by 0 bases and J by 4 bases, and 10 bases separated the two germline ends. The CDR3 loop spans 15 amino acids. Generated by immunoSEQ multiplex PCR, the TCRdb table keeps only in-frame clones and is missing some. Of approximately 360,000 clones in the sample, 90% were seen once. The specimen sequenced was peripheral blood. The V call is TRBV9, the J call TRBJ2-2; no definite D call. This TCR derives from a man aged 18 to 29 with active or convalescent COVID-19. The CDR3 reads CASSVGSLTTGELFF. The DNA for the CDR3 is TGTGCCAGCAGCGTAGGGAGCCTAACCACCGGGGAGCTGTTTTTT.